This record concerns one T cell receptor beta chain sequence. This record comes from a study of CD8+ T cells in alopecia areata. Study in general: At a dose of 5 to 10 mg twice daily, oral tofacitinib was given to treated patients.

RNA was extracted and reverse transcribed into cDNA as the sequencing template. Assay: immunoSEQ multiplex PCR; the TCRdb copy retains only in-frame clones and omits some. The sample carries 150,000 or so clones, approximately 45% recorded once. Investigators sorted PBMCs to obtain both CD4+ and CD8+ T cells. The material sequenced was CD4+ T cells sorted from blood. The TCR was taken from a human donor with alopecia areata.

The chain's CDR3 is CSAAREETQYF. In DNA form, the CDR3 reads TGCAGTGCCGCCAGGGAGGAGACCCAGTACTTC. The genes are TRBV20-1 and TRBJ2-5; D may match TRBD1 or TRBD2 (5 bases each). Germline CDR1 reads DFQATT; CDR2 reads SNEGSKA (reference sequence). The CDR3 runs 11 residues. V was trimmed by 6 bases and J by 5 bases, leaving 10 bases between them.